These 29 T cell receptor beta chains originate from one sample sequenced in a study of T cell responses to AZD1222 COVID-19 vaccine. The method was immunoSEQ multiplex PCR; TCRdb's version includes in-frame clones alone and lacks a portion of them. The sample holds roughly 150,000 clones, 88% seen once. The sequenced sample was peripheral blood, obtained on day 0 of AZD1222 vaccination. The receptor set was obtained from an adult in good health.

This sequence joins TRBV6-1 and TRBJ2-6; D remains ambiguous. The V gene's germline CDR1 is MNHNS and CDR2 SASEGT. The V end was cut by 2 bases, the J end by 0 bases, with 14 bases between. There are 18 residues in the CDR3. CDR3 in amino acids: CASSELRQVRSGANVLTF. DNA for the CDR3: TGTGCCAGCAGTGAACTAAGGCAGGTCCGCTCTGGGGCCAACGTCCTGACTTTC.

The chain joins TRBV28 to TRBJ1-1, with 10 bases identical to TRBD1. This CDR3 is built from 13 residues. Germline-derived CDR1 and CDR2 are MDHEN and SYDVKM. V lost 10 bases and J lost 6; bases outside the gene matches: 8. DNA for the CDR3: TGTGCCACAAGCGGTGGGACAGGGGCTGAAGCTTTCTTT. Protein: CATSGGTGAEAFF.

V and J are TRBV18 and TRBJ2-7; tentatively, D is TRBD2 (5 bases). The CDR3 has 17 residues. Germline V gene lookup returns CDR1 KGHSH and CDR2 LQKENI. The V and J ends lost 3 bases and 6 bases respectively, with 24 bases between them. In DNA, the CDR3 is TGTGCCAGCTCACCCCCCCAGAGTGGGAGAAGTAGGGTCGAGCAGTACTTC. Its translation: CASSPPQSGRSRVEQYF.

This rearrangement joins TRBV30 to TRBJ1-5, with TRBD1 identical over 9 bases. Germline assignment: CDR1 GTSNPN and CDR2 SVGIG (reference sequence). The trim removed 2 bases at V and 7 bases at J, leaving 18 bases unmatched. The CDR3 has 18 residues. CDR3 in DNA: TGTGCCTGGAGTCCGCCGCCCCAGGGACAGGGAAAGAGACAGCCCCAGCATTTT. It is translated as CAWSPPPQGQGKRQPQHF.

This clone was seen a handful of times. The rearrangement uses TRBV9 and TRBJ2-2; the match to TRBD2 covers 9 bases. CDR3 length equals 17 residues. The V gene's germline CDR1 is SGDLS and CDR2 YYNGEE. The ends lost 3 bases at V and 7 bases at J; junction bases unmatched: 13. The DNA for the CDR3 is TGTGCCAGCAGCGCACCCTCCCTAGCGGGGATAATCGGGGAGCTGTTTTTT. Its translation: CASSAPSLAGIIGELFF.

The chain joins TRBV4-2 to TRBJ1-3, with D hard to call. This CDR3 has 15 amino acids. The germline CDR1 and CDR2 sequences are LGHNA and YNFKEQ. V shed 0 bases and J shed 0 bases, with 6 bases lying between them. As DNA, the CDR3 is TGTGCCAGCAGCCAAGATCTCCCCTCTGGAAACACCATATATTTT. Residues: CASSQDLPSGNTIYF.

The DNA of the CDR3 is TGTGCCAGCAGCCAAGGAGGAGCTCAAGAGACCCAGTACTTC. Encoded protein: CASSQGGAQETQYF. This chain uses TRBV3-1 (or the pseudogene TRBV3-2) with TRBJ2-5; D is ambiguous. Germline lookup yields CDR1 LGHDT and CDR2 YNNKEL (reference sequence). There are 14 residues in the CDR3. V was shortened by 1 base and J by 2 bases, with 8 bases between the two germline ends.

This sequence joins TRBV10-3 and TRBJ1-5, with 9 positions matching TRBD1. The CDR3 consists of 15 residues. CDR1 and CDR2 (germline): ENHRY, SYGVKD. V lost 6 bases and J lost 1; bases outside the gene matches: 4. The CDR3 spells CAIREDRGSNQPQHF. CDR3 DNA sequence: TGTGCCATCAGAGAGGACAGGGGAAGCAATCAGCCCCAGCATTTT.

The genes are TRBV28 and TRBJ1-6; no definite D call. This CDR3 has 14 amino acids. Trimming left V 3 bases short and J 7 bases short, with 10 bases between. The germline CDR1 and CDR2 sequences are MDHEN and SYDVKM. CDR3 protein: CASSLPRLNSPLHF. CDR3 sequence (DNA): TGTGCCAGCAGTTTGCCCAGGCTCAATTCACCCCTCCACTTT.

The chain recombines TRBV19 with TRBJ1-4; unclear D gene. Looked up from germline, CDR1 is LNHDA and CDR2 is SQIVND (reference sequence). The CDR3 contains 16 residues. V was pared by 3 bases and J by 0 bases, with 11 bases between. The CDR3 region is CASSIFYRTTNEKLFF. The DNA of the CDR3 is TGTGCCAGTAGTATTTTCTACAGAACAACTAATGAAAAACTGTTTTTT.

This clone was detected once. J is TRBJ2-7 and V is TRBV14, with a weak D call TRBD1 (6 bases). In germline, CDR1 is SGHDN, CDR2 FVKESK. The ends were cut back, 6 bases at V and 5 bases at J, with 17 bases in the middle. CDR3 size: 14 residues. Here the CDR3 DNA reads TGTGCCAGCAGTTACAGGGAGTGGAAGGACGAGCAGTACTTC. This translates into CASSYREWKDEQYF.

The rearrangement joins TRBV5-4 to TRBJ1-1; D gene unclear. The CDR3 loop spans 15 amino acids. Trimming cost V 5 bases and J 5 bases, with 19 bases left between them. Looked up from germline, CDR1 is SGHNT and CDR2 is YYREEE (reference sequence). The CDR3 DNA reads as TGTGCCAGCAGTCCAGCGCAAGGGTCACGTACTGAAGCTTTCTTT. Protein product: CASSPAQGSRTEAFF.

V is TRBV6-6 and J is TRBJ2-7; TRBD2 matches at 9 bases. The germline V gene has CDR1 MNHNY and CDR2 SVGAGI (reference sequence). This CDR3 has 15 amino acids. V was clipped by 5 bases and J by 2 bases; unmatched bases: 7. DNA for the CDR3: TGTGCCAGCAGTCCTCGACTAGCGGAAACCTACGAGCAGTACTTC. As protein: CASSPRLAETYEQYF.

V and J are TRBV20-1 and TRBJ1-5, with D possibly being TRBD1 (5 bases). The germline gives CDR1 DFQATT, CDR2 SNEGSKA (reference sequence). Trimming cost V 3 bases and J 11 bases, with 17 bases left between them. The CDR3 consists of 13 residues. Written as DNA, the CDR3 is TGCAGTGCTAGTATCACCGTCAGGGCCTCCCAGCATTTT. Translation: CSASITVRASQHF.

This clone was seen just once. The J gene is TRBJ1-2, the V gene TRBV10-3; 9 positions match TRBD1. The V gene's germline CDR1 is ENHRY and CDR2 SYGVKD. J lost 3 bases, V lost 4 bases, and 9 bases had no gene match. The CDR3 covers 16 residues. This CDR3 reads CAISGGQGGLYYGYTF. CDR3 in DNA: TGTGCCATCAGTGGGGGACAGGGTGGGCTATACTATGGCTACACCTTC.

The chain couples TRBV6-1 to TRBJ1-2, with D perhaps matching TRBD1 (6 bases). V lost 2 bases to trimming and J lost 2 bases, with 6 bases between them. The CDR3 is 13 residues long. Germline values: CDR1 MNHNS, CDR2 SASEGT. As DNA, the CDR3 is TGTGCCAGCAGTGAAAGGGGGAACTATGGCTACACCTTC. This codes for CASSERGNYGYTF.

The chain has TRBV28 and TRBJ2-3; D possibly uses TRBD1 or TRBD2 (5 bases each). Trimming left V 6 bases short and J 0 bases short, with 19 bases between. CDR1 and CDR2 from the germline V gene are MDHEN and SYDVKM. The CDR3 is 17 residues long. The CDR3 loop is CASRGPGAGTSTDTQYF. The CDR3 DNA follows: TGTGCCAGCAGGGGGCCCGGGGCAGGGACGAGCACAGATACGCAGTATTTT.

The genes are TRBV5-1 and TRBJ2-3, with D tentatively TRBD1 (5 bases). V was trimmed by 2 bases and J by 3 bases, leaving 10 bases between them. Germline lookup yields CDR1 SGHRS and CDR2 YFSETQ. CDR3 length: 14 residues. The CDR3, as DNA: TGCGCCAGCAGCTTTAGTCAGGGAACAGATACGCAGTATTTT. This sequence encodes CASSFSQGTDTQYF. The full variable domain, with the rest looked up from reference TRBV5-1 and TRBJ2-3, is KAGVTQTPRYLIKTRGQQVTLSCSPISGHRSVSWYQQTPGQGLQFLFEYFSETQRNKGNFPGRFSGRQFSNSRSEMNVSTLELGDSALYLCASSFSQGTDTQYFGPGTRLTVL.

The chain combines TRBV19 with TRBJ1-1, with unresolved D. Trimming left V 5 bases short and J 4 bases short, with 8 bases between. The CDR3 loop spans 12 amino acids. Per the germline V gene, CDR1 is LNHDA and CDR2 is SQIVND (reference sequence). In nucleotides, the CDR3 is TGTGCCAGTAGTGCCCTGGGCACTGAAGCTTTCTTT. Translation gives CASSALGTEAFF.

This clone appeared once. The chain joins TRBV29-1 to TRBJ2-1; possibly TRBD2 for D (7 bases). CDR1 and CDR2 (germline): SQVTM, ANQGSEA. V lost 8 bases to trimming and J lost 0 bases, with 14 bases between them. The CDR3 is 14 residues long. This CDR3 is CSTEGGSSYNEQFF. The CDR3 DNA is TGCAGCACTGAGGGGGGGAGCTCCTACAATGAGCAGTTCTTC.

This chain links TRBV6-5 with TRBJ1-4; D may be TRBD1 (6 bases). V dropped 4 bases and J dropped 5 bases, with 8 bases sitting between them. The germline CDR1 and CDR2 sequences are MNHEY and SVGAGI. This CDR3 is built from 13 residues. CDR3 amino acids: CASSSGQNEKLFF. As DNA, the CDR3 is TGTGCCAGCAGTTCCGGACAGAATGAAAAACTGTTTTTT.

The chain couples TRBV28 to TRBJ1-5, with 10 bases matching TRBD1. Germline V gene sequence: CDR1 MDHEN, CDR2 SYDVKM. After removal of 5 bases from V and 1 base from J, the junction contained 5 bases not matched to a gene. The CDR3 is 16 amino acids. The CDR3, as DNA: TGTGCCAGCAGTGCCCGACAGGGGGCGAGCAATCAGCCCCAGCATTTT. It specifies CASSARQGASNQPQHF.

The chain links TRBV4-1 to TRBJ1-4; possible D gene TRBD1, 6 bases. V lost 0 bases, J lost 0 bases, and 14 bases lay in between. The germline V gene has CDR1 MGHRA and CDR2 YSYEKL. This CDR3 is 18 amino acids long. As DNA, the CDR3 is TGCGCCAGCAGCCAAGATCAAGGCAGGGGAACAACTAATGAAAAACTGTTTTTT. It yields the protein CASSQDQGRGTTNEKLFF.

The rearrangement links TRBV5-8 to TRBJ1-5, with 7 bases matching TRBD1. Germline CDR1 and CDR2: SGHTS and YDEGEE. V lost 4 bases, J lost 4 bases, and 8 bases stayed unmatched. This CDR3 is 15 amino acids long. CDR3 amino acids: CASSTGTEFNQPQHF. CDR3 nucleotide sequence: TGTGCCAGCAGCACCGGGACAGAATTTAATCAGCCCCAGCATTTT. The complete variable domain, with remaining parts taken from reference TRBV5-8 and TRBJ1-5, reads EAGVTQSPTHLIKTRGQQATLRCSPISGHTSVYWYQQALGLGLQFLLWYDEGEERNRGNFPPRFSGRQFPNYSSELNVNALELEDSALYLCASSTGTEFNQPQHFGDGTRLSIL.

The chain is built from TRBV19 and TRBJ2-6, with D uncertain. The CDR3 has 16 residues. Germline V gene lookup returns CDR1 LNHDA and CDR2 SQIVND (reference sequence). V was shortened by 5 bases and J by 0 bases, with 11 bases between the two germline ends. The DNA of the CDR3 is TGTGCCAGTAGTCGGCCTTTTCGCTCTGGGGCCAACGTCCTGACTTTC. Encoded protein: CASSRPFRSGANVLTF.

The rearrangement links TRBV28 to TRBJ1-2; unclear D gene. The germline V and J ends were trimmed by 3 bases and 5 bases, with 13 bases remaining between them. CDR1 is MDHEN and CDR2 is SYDVKM in the germline V gene. The CDR3 runs 14 residues. In nucleotides, the CDR3 is TGTGCCAGCAGTTTTCCTCACAGTGAATATGGCTACACCTTC. Its translation is CASSFPHSEYGYTF.

The chain recombines TRBV7-2 with TRBJ2-3; tentative D call: TRBD2 (6 bases). The CDR3 length is 17 residues. Germline CDR1 and CDR2: SGHTA and FQGNSA. Deletions cut 5 bases from V and 2 bases from J, with 20 bases between. The CDR3 DNA is TGTGCCAGCAGCCCAGGTCCAAGGGCGGGGTACACAGATACGCAGTATTTT. This gives the protein CASSPGPRAGYTDTQYF.

This clone was recorded once. This chain joins TRBV30 and TRBJ1-1; 10 nucleotides align to TRBD1. V shed 1 base and J 8 bases; nucleotides not matched to a gene: 7. This CDR3 contains 14 residues. Germline CDR1 reads GTSNPN; CDR2 reads SVGIG (reference sequence). The CDR3 DNA reads as TGTGCCTGGAGTGCGGGACAGGGGACGTCGGAAGCTTTCTTT. This encodes CAWSAGQGTSEAFF.

The CDR3 DNA reads as TGTGCCACCAGCCTGGACAGGGGGTCCTACGAGCAGTACTTC. Translation gives CATSLDRGSYEQYF. This chain uses TRBV15 with TRBJ2-7; 10 bases match TRBD1. The CDR3 runs 14 residues. Germline V gene data show CDR1 as LNHNV and CDR2 as YYDKDF (reference sequence). V shed 5 bases, J shed 1 base, and the junction held 2 bases outside the gene matches.